The 5 T cell receptor beta chains below come from one sample, sequenced in a study of ipilimumab plus nivolumab after autologous stem cell transplantation. Sequencing used immunoSEQ multiplex PCR; TCRdb keeps in-frame clones, though not all of them. The sample holds about 40,000 clones, 80% to 95% seen once. Source: PBMCs, taken in a trial of ipilimumab plus nivolumab as post-transplant consolidation. The receptors stem from a male donor with multiple myeloma.

The chain combines TRBV7-2 with TRBJ1-2, with D unclear. Trimming removed 5 bases from V and 2 bases from J, with 15 bases in between. The CDR3 is 15 amino acids. Germline V CDR1 and CDR2: SGHTA, FQGNSA. The CDR3 spells CASSRTGAENYGYTF. The DNA of the CDR3 is TGTGCCAGCAGCCGAACGGGAGCGGAGAACTATGGCTACACCTTC. The full variable domain, in which reference TRBV7-2 and TRBJ1-2 provide the parts outside the CDR3, is GAGVSQSPSNKVTEKGKDVELRCDPISGHTALYWYRQSLGQGLEFLIYFQGNSAPDKSGLPSDRFSAERTGGSVSTLTIQRTQQEDSAVYLCASSRTGAENYGYTFGSGTRLTVV.

The V gene is TRBV7-3, the J gene TRBJ2-1; 13 positions agree with TRBD2. The CDR3 has 16 residues. The germline CDR1 and CDR2 sequences are SGHTA and FQGTGA. The V and J ends lost 5 bases and 8 bases, in that order; junction bases with no gene match: 9. The DNA of the CDR3 is TGTGCCAGCAGCGTTTCCGGGACTAGCGGGATTCATGAGCAGTTCTTC. Translation gives CASSVSGTSGIHEQFF.

The chain couples TRBV19 to TRBJ2-2; D unresolved. Germline CDR1 LNHDA, CDR2 SQIVND (reference sequence). The V gene lost 3 bases and the J gene lost 4 bases, with 12 bases spanning the gap. The CDR3 runs 15 residues. In nucleotides, the CDR3 is TGTGCCAGTAGTATTATGTCGTCCGGCACCGGGGAGCTGTTTTTT. Encoded protein: CASSIMSSGTGELFF.

The chain carries TRBV28 and TRBJ2-7, with D perhaps TRBD2 (5 bases). Trimming took off 8 bases at V and 5 bases at J, with 10 bases between the two ends. Germline V gene lookup returns CDR1 MDHEN and CDR2 SYDVKM. The CDR3 sequence is 11 residues long. The CDR3 is CASSPGDEQYF. CDR3 DNA: TGTGCCAGCTCGCCCGGGGACGAGCAGTACTTC.

The V and J genes are TRBV29-1 and TRBJ2-7, with D perhaps TRBD1 or TRBD2 (5 bases each). The V end lost 3 bases, the J end lost 5 bases, and 14 bases lay between the germline ends. The length of the CDR3 is 13 residues. The germline V gene has CDR1 SQVTM and CDR2 ANQGSEA. The CDR3 sequence is CSVDVGGVHEQYF. In DNA, the CDR3 is TGCAGCGTTGATGTTGGGGGTGTGCACGAGCAGTACTTC.